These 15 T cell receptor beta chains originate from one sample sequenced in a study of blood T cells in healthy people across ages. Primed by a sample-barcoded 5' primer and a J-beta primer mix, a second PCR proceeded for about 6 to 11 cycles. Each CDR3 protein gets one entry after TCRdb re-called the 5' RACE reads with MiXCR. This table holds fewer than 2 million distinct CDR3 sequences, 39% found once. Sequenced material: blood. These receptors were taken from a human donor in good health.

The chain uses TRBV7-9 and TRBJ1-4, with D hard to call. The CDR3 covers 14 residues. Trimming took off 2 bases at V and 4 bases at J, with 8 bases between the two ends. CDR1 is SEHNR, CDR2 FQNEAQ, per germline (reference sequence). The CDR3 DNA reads TGTGCCAGCAGCTTACAACTAAGTAATGAAAAACTGTTTTTT. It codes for CASSLQLSNEKLFF.

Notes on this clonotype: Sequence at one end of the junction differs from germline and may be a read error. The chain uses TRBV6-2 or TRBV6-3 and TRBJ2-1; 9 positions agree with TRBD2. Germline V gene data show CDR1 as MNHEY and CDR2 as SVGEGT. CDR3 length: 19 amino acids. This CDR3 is CASRKIGHGLAGDVNERFF. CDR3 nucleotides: TGTGCCAGCAGAAAAATCGGCCACGGATTAGCGGGGGATGTAAACGAGCGGTTCTTC.

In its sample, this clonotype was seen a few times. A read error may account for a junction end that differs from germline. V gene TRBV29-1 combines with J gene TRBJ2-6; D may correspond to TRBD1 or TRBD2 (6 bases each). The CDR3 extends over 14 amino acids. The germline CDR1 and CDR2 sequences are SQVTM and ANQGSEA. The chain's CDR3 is CSVEGGSGANALTF. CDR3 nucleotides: TGCAGCGTTGAAGGTGGGTCGGGGGCCAACGCCCTGACTTTC.

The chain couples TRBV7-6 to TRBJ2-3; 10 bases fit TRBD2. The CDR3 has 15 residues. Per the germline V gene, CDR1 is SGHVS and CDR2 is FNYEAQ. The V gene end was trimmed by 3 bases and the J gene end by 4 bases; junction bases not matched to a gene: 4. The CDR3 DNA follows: TGTGCCAGCAGCTTTACTAGCGGGGTCGCAGATACGCAGTATTTT. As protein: CASSFTSGVADTQYF.

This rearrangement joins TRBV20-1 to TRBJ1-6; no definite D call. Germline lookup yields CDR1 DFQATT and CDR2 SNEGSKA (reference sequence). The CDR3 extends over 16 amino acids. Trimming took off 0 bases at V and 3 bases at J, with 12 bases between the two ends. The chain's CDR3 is CSARDTHNYYNSPLHF. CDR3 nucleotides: TGCAGTGCTAGAGATACACATAACTACTATAATTCACCCCTCCACTTT.

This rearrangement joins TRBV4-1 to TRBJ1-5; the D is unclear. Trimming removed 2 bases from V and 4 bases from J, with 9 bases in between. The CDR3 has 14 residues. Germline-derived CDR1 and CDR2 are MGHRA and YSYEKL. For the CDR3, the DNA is TGCGCCAGCAGCCAATTGGCCAGAAATCAGCCCCAGCATTTT. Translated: CASSQLARNQPQHF.

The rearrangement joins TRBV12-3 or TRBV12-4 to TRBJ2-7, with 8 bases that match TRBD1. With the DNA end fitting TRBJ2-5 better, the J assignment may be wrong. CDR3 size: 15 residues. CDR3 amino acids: CASSHHRGMGETQYF. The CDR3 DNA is TGTGCCAGCAGTCACCACAGGGGGATGGGAGAGACCCAGTACTTC.

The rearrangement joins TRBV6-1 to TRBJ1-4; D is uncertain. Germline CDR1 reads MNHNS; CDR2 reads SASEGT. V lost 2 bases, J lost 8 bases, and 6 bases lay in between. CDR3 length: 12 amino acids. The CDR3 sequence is CASSERGEKLFF. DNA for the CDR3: TGTGCCAGCAGTGAACGTGGAGAAAAACTGTTTTTT.

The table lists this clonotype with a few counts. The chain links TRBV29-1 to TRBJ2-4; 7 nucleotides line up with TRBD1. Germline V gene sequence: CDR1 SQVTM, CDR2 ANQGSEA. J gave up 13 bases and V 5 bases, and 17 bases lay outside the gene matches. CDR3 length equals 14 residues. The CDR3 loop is CSVSFWDSTYAQYF. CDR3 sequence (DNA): TGCAGCGTTTCTTTTTGGGACAGTACCTACGCGCAGTACTTC. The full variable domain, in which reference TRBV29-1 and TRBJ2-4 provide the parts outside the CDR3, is SAVISQKPSRDICQRGTSLTIQCQVDSQVTMMFWYRQQPGQSLTLIATANQGSEATYESGFVIDKFPISRPNLTFSTLTVSNMSPEDSSIYLCSVSFWDSTYAQYFGAGTRLSVL.

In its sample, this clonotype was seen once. CDR3 amino acids: CASSYRAGINEKLFF. The CDR3 DNA follows: TGTGCCAGCAGTTACCGGGCAGGGATTAATGAAAAACTGTTTTTT. V gene TRBV6-5 combines with J gene TRBJ1-4; maybe TRBD1 (5 bases). This CDR3 contains 15 residues. V lost 2 bases, J lost 4 bases, and 11 bases lay in between. The germline V gene encodes CDR1 MNHEY and CDR2 SVGAGI.

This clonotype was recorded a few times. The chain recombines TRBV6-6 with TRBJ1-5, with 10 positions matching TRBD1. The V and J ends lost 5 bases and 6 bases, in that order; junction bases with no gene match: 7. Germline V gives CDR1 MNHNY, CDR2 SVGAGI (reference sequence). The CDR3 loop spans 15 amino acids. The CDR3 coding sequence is TGTGCCAGCAGTGCCCCGGGACAGGGGAGTCAGCCCCAGCATTTT. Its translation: CASSAPGQGSQPQHF.

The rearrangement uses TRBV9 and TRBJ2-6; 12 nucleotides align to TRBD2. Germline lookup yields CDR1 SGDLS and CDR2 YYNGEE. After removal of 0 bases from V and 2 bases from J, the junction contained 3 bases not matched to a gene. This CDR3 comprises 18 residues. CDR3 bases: TGTGCCAGCAGCGTAGGGGCTAGCGGGGGGGCTGGGGCCAACGTCCTGACTTTC. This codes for CASSVGASGGAGANVLTF.

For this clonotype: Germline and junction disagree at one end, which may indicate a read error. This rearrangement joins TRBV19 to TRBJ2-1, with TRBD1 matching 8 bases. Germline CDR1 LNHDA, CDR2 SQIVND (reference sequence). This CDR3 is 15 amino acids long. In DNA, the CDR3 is TGTGCCAGTAGTCCCAGGACAGGGTCCCTCAATGAGCCGTTCTTC. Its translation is CASSPRTGSLNEPFF.

CDR3 sequence reads: CSARWTSGGRYNEQFF. CDR3 bases: TGCAGTGCTAGGTGGACTAGCGGGGGGCGGTACAATGAGCAGTTCTTC. The chain couples TRBV20-1 to TRBJ2-1; 14 bases fit TRBD2. The CDR3 loop spans 16 amino acids. The J segment lost 4 bases and the V segment lost 3 bases, leaving 5 bases of the junction unmatched. The germline gives CDR1 DFQATT, CDR2 SNEGSKA (reference sequence).

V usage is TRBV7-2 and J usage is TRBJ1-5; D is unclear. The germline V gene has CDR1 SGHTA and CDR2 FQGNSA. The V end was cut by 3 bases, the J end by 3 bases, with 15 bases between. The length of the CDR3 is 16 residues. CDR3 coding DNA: TGTGCCAGCAGCTTGGCAATGACGGCGGCCAATCAGCCCCAGCATTTT. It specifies CASSLAMTAANQPQHF.